The clone carrying this TCR beta chain was counted between two and nine times. Possible read error: a much larger clone is one base away. RNA transcripts yielded amplified TCR beta CDR3 regions. In the first-round RT-PCR of the TCR CDR3, the HTBI primer set was used. A single record per CDR3 protein comes from TCRdb applying MiXCR to the multiplex PCR reads. The data hold 37,000 or so distinct CDR3 sequences, with 40% to 60% observed a single time. This record belongs to a study of T cells in Graves' hyperthyroidism and ophthalmopathy. A Clinical Activity Score of at least 3, a NOSPECS grade of at least 4 and a duration under 3 months were recorded in the ophthalmopathy patients. The sequencing input was blood. The receptor's source is a man aged 40-50 years with Graves' ophthalmopathy.

The CDR3 spells CASSQAGTTGELSF. In DNA, the CDR3 is TGTGCCAGCAGCCAAGCAGGAACGACCGGGGAGCTGTCTTTT. This chain joins TRBV3-1 and TRBJ2-2; the D gene is possibly TRBD2 (5 bases). The CDR3 sequence is 14 residues long. Germline V CDR1 and CDR2: LGHDT, YNNKEL (reference sequence).